This record concerns one T cell receptor beta chain sequence. CDR1 is SGHVS, CDR2 FQNEAQ, per germline. The CDR3 spans 16 residues. V dropped 5 bases and J dropped 3 bases, with 17 bases sitting between them. This sample is part of a study of identical twins. TCRdb reanalysed the 5' RACE reads using MiXCR and keeps one entry per CDR3 protein. The sample has 450,000 or so distinct CDR3 sequences, approximately 15% seen once. The same data also went into a second study, on yellow fever vaccine responses in identical twins.

This sequence originates from a woman aged 18-30 years in good health. The sample was CD4+ T cells sorted from blood. The genes are TRBV7-8 and TRBJ2-1; either TRBD1 or TRBD2 may fit D (5 bases each). The CDR3: CASSKRNRDLYNEQFF. CDR3 in DNA: TGTGCCAGCAGCAAAAGAAACCGGGACCTCTACAATGAGCAGTTCTTC. The variable domain in full, completed from reference TRBV7-8 and TRBJ2-1, reads GAGVSQSPRYKVAKRGQDVALRCDPISGHVSLFWYQQALGQGPEFLTYFQNEAQLDKSGLPSDRFFAERPEGSVSTLKIQRTQQEDSAVYLCASSKRNRDLYNEQFFGPGTRLTVL.